The rows below give T cell receptor beta chains drawn from one sample of a study of shared clonotypes between healthy human individuals. TCRdb's table, derived via immunoSEQ multiplex PCR, lists solely in-frame clones and lacks some. The sample carries approximately 350,000 clones, approximately 79% recorded once. Sequenced material: memory CD4+ T cells sorted from blood. The receptors stem from a man aged 30 to 39 in good health. CDR3s include the opening cysteine and the closing phenylalanine or tryptophan. A D gene is named only where the DNA matches it firmly. Expanded clones get a size class; other rows say once, few or many, or leave the size out.

clone_size: -; d_call: -; j_call: TRBJ2-7; v_call: TRBV28; cdr3_aa: CASSPFMGEQYF; cdr3_nt: TGTGCCAGCAGCCCCTTTATGGGGGAGCAGTACTTC
clone_size: -; d_call: -; j_call: TRBJ2-7; v_call: TRBV5-1; cdr3_aa: CASSPGTAGIPYEQYF; cdr3_nt: TGCGCCAGCAGCCCGGGGACTGCCGGAATACCCTACGAGCAGTACTTC
clone_size: few; d_call: TRBD1; j_call: TRBJ2-2; v_call: TRBV29-1; cdr3_aa: CSVQGASTGELFF; cdr3_nt: TGCAGCGTACAGGGGGCGAGCACCGGGGAGCTGTTTTTT
clone_size: few; d_call: -; j_call: TRBJ2-3; v_call: TRBV9; cdr3_aa: CASSRDNPTDTQYF; cdr3_nt: TGTGCCAGCAGTAGGGACAACCCCACAGATACGCAGTATTTT
clone_size: -; d_call: TRBD1; j_call: TRBJ1-5; v_call: TRBV19; cdr3_aa: CASSWGQTYSNQPQHF; cdr3_nt: TGTGCCAGTAGTTGGGGACAGACCTATAGCAATCAGCCCCAGCATTTT
clone_size: -; d_call: -; j_call: TRBJ1-4; v_call: TRBV6-1; cdr3_aa: CASRTPYEKLFF; cdr3_nt: TGTGCCAGCCGGACTCCTTATGAAAAACTGTTTTTT
clone_size: -; d_call: -; j_call: TRBJ2-3; v_call: TRBV7-2; cdr3_aa: CASSLALDWVDTQYF; cdr3_nt: TGTGCCAGCAGCTTAGCGTTGGATTGGGTAGATACGCAGTATTTT
clone_size: many; d_call: -; j_call: TRBJ1-4; v_call: TRBV2; cdr3_aa: CASIGGAREKLFF; cdr3_nt: TGTGCCAGCATAGGGGGGGCACGCGAAAAACTGTTTTTT
clone_size: -; d_call: -; j_call: TRBJ2-7; v_call: TRBV9; cdr3_aa: CASSVGGSLSYEQYF; cdr3_nt: TGTGCCAGCAGCGTAGGCGGCTCACTCTCCTACGAGCAGTACTTC
clone_size: -; d_call: -; j_call: TRBJ2-1; v_call: TRBV18; cdr3_aa: CASSPPGYNEQFF; cdr3_nt: TGTGCCAGCTCACCACCAGGATACAATGAGCAGTTCTTC
clone_size: few; d_call: -; j_call: TRBJ2-1; v_call: TRBV2; cdr3_aa: CASSERSVGNEQFF; cdr3_nt: TGTGCCAGCAGTGAGAGGTCAGTGGGCAATGAGCAGTTCTTC
clone_size: -; d_call: -; j_call: TRBJ1-2; v_call: TRBV30; cdr3_aa: CAWSPNSITGYTF; cdr3_nt: TGTGCCTGGAGTCCGAACTCCATAACGGGCTACACCTTC
clone_size: once; d_call: -; j_call: TRBJ2-7; v_call: TRBV15; cdr3_aa: CATSRDLETTHEQYF; cdr3_nt: TGTGCCACCAGCAGAGATCTTGAGACAACCCACGAGCAGTACTTC
clone_size: few; d_call: -; j_call: TRBJ1-5; v_call: TRBV19; cdr3_aa: CASSIDPRQVGYNQPQHF; cdr3_nt: TGTGCCAGTAGTATAGACCCCCGACAGGTGGGTTACAATCAGCCCCAGCATTTT
clone_size: -; d_call: -; j_call: TRBJ1-5; v_call: TRBV6-1; cdr3_aa: CASREATGPPNQPQHF; cdr3_nt: TGTGCCAGCAGGGAAGCGACCGGACCCCCCAATCAGCCCCAGCATTTT
clone_size: -; d_call: TRBD2; j_call: TRBJ2-1; v_call: TRBV29-1; cdr3_aa: CSAEDGGRAAYNEQFF; cdr3_nt: TGCAGCGCTGAAGATGGCGGGAGGGCTGCCTACAATGAGCAGTTCTTC
clone_size: few; d_call: -; j_call: TRBJ2-7; v_call: TRBV28; cdr3_aa: CASSLTHYEQYF; cdr3_nt: TGTGCCAGCAGTTTAACCCATTACGAGCAGTACTTC
clone_size: few; d_call: -; j_call: TRBJ2-6; v_call: TRBV4-2; cdr3_aa: CASSRTLATGANVLTF; cdr3_nt: TGTGCCAGCAGCCGAACCCTAGCGACTGGGGCCAACGTCCTGACTTTC
clone_size: -; d_call: TRBD2; j_call: TRBJ2-7; v_call: TRBV7-3; cdr3_aa: CASSFSVGGPYEQYF; cdr3_nt: TGTGCCAGCAGCTTTTCTGTGGGAGGGCCCTACGAGCAGTACTTC
clone_size: -; d_call: TRBD2; j_call: TRBJ2-3; v_call: TRBV6-1; cdr3_aa: CASRSSGSAIRYF; cdr3_nt: TGTGCCAGCAGGTCAAGCGGGAGCGCAATTCGGTATTTT
clone_size: few; d_call: -; j_call: TRBJ2-1; v_call: TRBV9; cdr3_aa: CASSPRDYNEQFF; cdr3_nt: TGTGCCAGCAGTCCCCGGGACTACAATGAGCAGTTCTTC
clone_size: -; d_call: -; j_call: TRBJ2-2; v_call: TRBV14; cdr3_aa: CASSHDLPGFDTGELFF; cdr3_nt: TGTGCCAGCAGCCATGACCTACCCGGTTTTGACACCGGGGAGCTGTTTTTT
clone_size: -; d_call: TRBD2; j_call: TRBJ2-5; v_call: TRBV2; cdr3_aa: CASSRLAADETQYF; cdr3_nt: TGTGCCAGCAGTCGACTAGCGGCAGACGAGACCCAGTACTTC
clone_size: -; d_call: -; j_call: TRBJ1-1; v_call: TRBV28; cdr3_aa: CASSFDRYTEAFF; cdr3_nt: TGTGCCAGCAGTTTCGACAGATACACTGAAGCTTTCTTT
clone_size: -; d_call: TRBD2; j_call: TRBJ2-7; v_call: TRBV5-1; cdr3_aa: CASRPSGGLSYEQYF; cdr3_nt: TGCGCCAGCAGACCTAGCGGGGGATTATCCTACGAGCAGTACTTC
clone_size: -; d_call: -; j_call: TRBJ2-3; v_call: TRBV7-2; cdr3_aa: CASRRDRITDTQYF; cdr3_nt: TGTGCCAGCAGGCGGGACAGAATCACAGATACGCAGTATTTT
clone_size: -; d_call: TRBD2; j_call: TRBJ2-5; v_call: TRBV5-4; cdr3_aa: CASSPTSGTSDVETQYF; cdr3_nt: TGTGCCAGCAGCCCTACCTCCGGGACTAGCGATGTGGAGACCCAGTACTTC
clone_size: -; d_call: -; j_call: TRBJ1-5; v_call: TRBV5-5; cdr3_aa: CASTLQGGPNQPQHF; cdr3_nt: TGTGCCAGCACCTTACAGGGAGGGCCCAATCAGCCCCAGCATTTT
clone_size: -; d_call: TRBD1; j_call: TRBJ1-4; v_call: TRBV30; cdr3_aa: CASKRESHFRDLRTGVNEKLFF; cdr3_nt: TGTGCCTCCAAAAGGGAGAGCCACTTCAGGGATCTCAGGACAGGGGTTAATGAAAAACTGTTTTTT
clone_size: few; d_call: -; j_call: TRBJ2-5; v_call: TRBV30; cdr3_aa: CAWSVDLRIQETQYF; cdr3_nt: TGTGCCTGGAGTGTAGACCTCCGTATCCAAGAGACCCAGTACTTC
clone_size: once; d_call: -; j_call: TRBJ2-1; v_call: TRBV5-1; cdr3_aa: CASSFASSTEQFF; cdr3_nt: TGCGCCAGCAGCTTTGCCAGCAGTACTGAGCAGTTCTTC
clone_size: -; d_call: TRBD1; j_call: TRBJ1-1; v_call: TRBV19; cdr3_aa: CASSTRTNRGLRQGHQPNTEAFF; cdr3_nt: TGTGCCAGTAGTACTCGGACAAATCGGGGCCTCCGACAGGGACACCAACCGAACACTGAAGCTTTCTTT
clone_size: many; d_call: TRBD2; j_call: TRBJ2-2; v_call: TRBV6-6; cdr3_aa: CASRGTSGRQGELFF; cdr3_nt: TGTGCCAGCAGGGGGACTAGCGGGAGACAAGGGGAGCTGTTTTTT
clone_size: -; d_call: -; j_call: TRBJ2-5; v_call: TRBV7-2; cdr3_aa: CASSRQAGTNQETQYF; cdr3_nt: TGTGCCAGCAGCCGACAAGCCGGGACAAACCAAGAGACCCAGTACTTC
clone_size: -; d_call: -; j_call: TRBJ2-5; v_call: TRBV14; cdr3_aa: CASSQARATTQYF; cdr3_nt: TGTGCCAGCAGCCAAGCTCGGGCCACTACCCAGTACTTC
clone_size: -; d_call: -; j_call: TRBJ2-7; v_call: TRBV5-8; cdr3_aa: CASSSAKIAGDRNTGYEQYF; cdr3_nt: TGTGCCAGCAGCTCCGCCAAAATAGCGGGGGACAGGAACACGGGCTACGAGCAGTACTTC
clone_size: -; d_call: -; j_call: TRBJ1-4; v_call: TRBV14; cdr3_aa: CASSQASGLGRLNEKLFF; cdr3_nt: TGTGCCAGCAGCCAAGCCTCGGGTCTGGGGAGGCTGAATGAAAAACTGTTTTTT
clone_size: few; d_call: TRBD1; j_call: TRBJ1-2; v_call: TRBV5-1; cdr3_aa: CASSHKPGQANYGYTF; cdr3_nt: TGCGCCAGCAGCCATAAACCGGGACAGGCTAACTATGGCTACACCTTC
clone_size: many; d_call: -; j_call: TRBJ1-1; v_call: TRBV5-1; cdr3_aa: CASSRGQSNTEAFF; cdr3_nt: TGCGCCAGCAGCCGAGGACAGTCTAACACTGAAGCTTTCTTT
clone_size: -; d_call: -; j_call: TRBJ2-3; v_call: TRBV5-6; cdr3_aa: CASSLGYPEPQYF; cdr3_nt: TGTGCCAGCAGCTTGGGCTACCCGGAACCGCAGTATTTT
clone_size: -; d_call: -; j_call: TRBJ2-6; v_call: TRBV30; cdr3_aa: CAWSVGGPSGANVLTF; cdr3_nt: TGTGCCTGGAGTGTTGGGGGGCCGAGTGGGGCCAACGTCCTGACTTTC
clone_size: -; d_call: -; j_call: TRBJ2-2; v_call: TRBV25-1; cdr3_aa: CASRGVGNTGELFF; cdr3_nt: TGTGCCAGCCGAGGTGTAGGGAACACCGGGGAGCTGTTTTTT
clone_size: -; d_call: -; j_call: TRBJ1-1; v_call: TRBV19; cdr3_aa: CASSYQTENTEAFF; cdr3_nt: TGTGCCAGTAGTTACCAGACAGAGAACACTGAAGCTTTCTTT
clone_size: -; d_call: -; j_call: TRBJ2-3; v_call: TRBV5-1; cdr3_aa: CASSLERGDTQYF; cdr3_nt: TGCGCCAGCAGCTTGGAAAGGGGGGATACGCAGTATTTT
clone_size: -; d_call: -; j_call: TRBJ2-3; v_call: TRBV7-3; cdr3_aa: CASSSSQVAVTQYF; cdr3_nt: TGTGCCAGCAGCTCAAGCCAGGTGGCGGTTACGCAGTATTTT
clone_size: -; d_call: -; j_call: TRBJ1-3; v_call: TRBV9; cdr3_aa: CASGGPPLLAGNTIYF; cdr3_nt: TGTGCCAGCGGAGGGCCCCCTTTGCTAGCCGGAAACACCATATATTTT
clone_size: few; d_call: TRBD1; j_call: TRBJ2-5; v_call: TRBV14; cdr3_aa: CASSQVTGLGETQYF; cdr3_nt: TGTGCCAGCAGCCAAGTGACAGGGTTAGGAGAGACCCAGTACTTC
clone_size: -; d_call: -; j_call: TRBJ1-1; v_call: TRBV19; cdr3_aa: CASSIFTRPGVTEAFF; cdr3_nt: TGTGCCAGTAGTATATTCACAAGGCCAGGGGTCACTGAAGCTTTCTTT
clone_size: few; d_call: -; j_call: TRBJ2-3; v_call: TRBV4-1; cdr3_aa: CASSQDWKRTDTQYF; cdr3_nt: TGCGCCAGCAGCCAAGATTGGAAGCGAACAGATACGCAGTATTTT
clone_size: -; d_call: -; j_call: TRBJ2-3; v_call: TRBV5-8; cdr3_aa: CASSFGSGLNTDTQYF; cdr3_nt: TGTGCCAGCAGCTTCGGAAGCGGCCTCAACACAGATACGCAGTATTTT
clone_size: -; d_call: -; j_call: TRBJ1-2; v_call: TRBV20-1; cdr3_aa: CSANTGKGYTF; cdr3_nt: TGCAGTGCGAATACAGGGAAGGGCTACACCTTC
clone_size: -; d_call: TRBD2; j_call: TRBJ2-7; v_call: TRBV6-6; cdr3_aa: CASSPVAGVRSYEQYF; cdr3_nt: TGTGCCAGCAGTCCCGTCGCGGGAGTTCGATCCTACGAGCAGTACTTC
clone_size: -; d_call: -; j_call: TRBJ2-7; v_call: TRBV10-2; cdr3_aa: CASSESSYEQYF; cdr3_nt: TGCGCCAGCAGCGAAAGCTCCTACGAGCAGTACTTC
clone_size: -; d_call: TRBD2; j_call: TRBJ2-1; v_call: TRBV7-8; cdr3_aa: CASSPRDYTYDEQFF; cdr3_nt: TGTGCCAGCAGCCCCCGGGACTACACCTACGATGAGCAGTTCTTC
clone_size: few; d_call: -; j_call: TRBJ2-7; v_call: TRBV7-8; cdr3_aa: CASSATGAEQYF; cdr3_nt: TGTGCCAGCAGCGCTACAGGTGCCGAGCAGTACTTC
clone_size: -; d_call: -; j_call: TRBJ2-7; v_call: TRBV30; cdr3_aa: CAWSKGTLEGEQYF; cdr3_nt: TGTGCCTGGAGTAAGGGGACCCTAGAGGGCGAGCAGTACTTC